The 21 T cell receptor beta chains given below trace back to one sample, sequenced in a study of T cells in Graves' hyperthyroidism and ophthalmopathy. The CDR3 regions of TCR beta were amplified from RNA transcripts. With the HTBI primer set, the TCR CDR3 went through a first round of RT-PCR. TCRdb reprocessed the multiplex PCR reads via MiXCR and lists one record per CDR3 protein. Seen here are roughly 500,000 distinct CDR3 sequences, around a quarter observed once, and the top ten hold 11%. The sequenced sample consisted of blood. All receptors come from a woman aged 25 to 39 with Graves' ophthalmopathy.

This clonotype occurred many times. V is TRBV29-1 and J is TRBJ1-1, with D hard to call. The V gene lost 6 bases and the J gene lost 0 bases, with 14 bases spanning the gap. The CDR3 has 14 amino acids. CDR1 SQVTM and CDR2 ANQGSEA come from the germline V gene. In DNA form, the CDR3 reads TGCAGCGTGATGTCGAGGTGGATGAACACTGAAGCTTTCTTT. Its protein is CSVMSRWMNTEAFF.

This clonotype was detected many times. An end of the junction differs from the germline gene, which may be a read error. The chain recombines TRBV7-2 with TRBJ1-1; D is ambiguous. The germline V gene has CDR1 SGHTA and CDR2 FQGNSA. The length of the CDR3 is 15 residues. The CDR3 bases are TGTGCCAACAGCTTAGATATGGGAACGAACACTGAAGCTTTCTTT. It yields the protein CANSLDMGTNTEAFF.

The table lists this clonotype with many counts. The gene calls are TRBV2 and TRBJ2-7; the D gene is possibly TRBD1 (5 bases). V lost 8 bases, J lost 4 bases, and 15 bases lay in between. Per the germline V gene, CDR1 is SNHLY and CDR2 is FYNNEI. This CDR3 has 13 residues. The CDR3 protein is CASLHPQGYEQYF. DNA for the CDR3: TGTGCCAGCCTCCACCCTCAGGGTTACGAGCAGTACTTC.

This clonotype was seen more than once but under ten times. V usage is TRBV27 and J usage is TRBJ1-1; perhaps TRBD1 as D (5 bases). CDR1 MNHEY and CDR2 SMNVEV come from the germline V gene (reference sequence). The CDR3 covers 14 residues. V lost 0 bases and J lost 5, with 10 bases in between. The CDR3 is CASSLSGTQTEAFF. The CDR3 DNA is TGTGCCAGCAGTTTATCAGGGACCCAGACTGAAGCTTTCTTT.

This clonotype has ten or more counts. The V call is TRBV10-3, the J call TRBJ2-7, with D possibly matching TRBD2 (5 bases). Germline V gene sequence: CDR1 ENHRY, CDR2 SYGVKD. The CDR3 extends over 14 amino acids. V was cut by 7 bases and J by 0 bases, with 13 bases left in between. The CDR3 is CAIMREVASYEQYF. The CDR3 DNA is TGTGCCATCATGAGGGAAGTCGCCTCCTACGAGCAGTACTTC.

This clonotype was seen a handful of times. Being one base from a much bigger clone, this may be a read error. This chain connects TRBV7-9 to TRBJ1-1; tentative D call: TRBD1 (5 bases). The CDR3 covers 13 residues. Germline lookup yields CDR1 SEHNR and CDR2 FQNEAQ (reference sequence). The CDR3: CASSLVGATEVFF. The DNA for the CDR3 is TGTGCCAGCAGCTTAGTAGGGGCCACTGAAGTTTTCTTT.

Ten or more counts support this clonotype. The gene calls are TRBV7-2 and TRBJ1-2; weak D call: TRBD1 (6 bases). Germline CDR1 is SGHTA and CDR2 is FQGNSA. The V end lost 2 bases, the J end lost 6 bases, and 10 bases lay between the germline ends. This CDR3 comprises 13 residues. CDR3 residues: CASSLLGADGYTF. In DNA form, the CDR3 reads TGTGCCAGCAGCTTATTGGGGGCGGATGGCTACACCTTC.

The sample holds many counts of this clonotype. The chain joins TRBV18 to TRBJ2-7; 7 bases are shared with TRBD2. CDR1 is KGHSH, CDR2 LQKENI, per germline. The J segment lost 2 bases and the V segment lost 1 base, leaving 2 bases of the junction unmatched. This CDR3 is 14 amino acids long. The CDR3 nucleotides are TGTGCCAGCTCACCACGGGCGGGGGCCTACGAGCAGTACTTC. Amino acid sequence: CASSPRAGAYEQYF.

The V call is TRBV6-1, the J call TRBJ1-1; 7 nucleotides align to TRBD1. Germline loops: CDR1 MNHNS, CDR2 SASEGT. Trimming removed 2 bases from V and 3 bases from J; junction bases left unmatched: 9. CDR3 size: 16 residues. CDR3 bases: TGTGCCAGCAGTGAACATGGGTACAGGGGATACACTGAAGCTTTCTTT. Its protein product is CASSEHGYRGYTEAFF.

The chain recombines TRBV6-2 or TRBV6-3 with TRBJ2-7; TRBD2 agrees at 9 bases. The germline V gene has CDR1 MNHEY and CDR2 SVGEGT. V dropped 7 bases and J dropped 1; count of bases not matched to a gene: 5. The CDR3 covers 14 residues. The CDR3 region has the DNA TGTGCCAGCACCCTAGCGGGGACATCCTACGAGCAGTACTTC. As protein: CASTLAGTSYEQYF.

This clonotype has at least ten counts. The chain has TRBV15 and TRBJ2-5; D possibly corresponds to TRBD1 (5 bases). V lost 1 base, J lost 0 bases, and 9 bases lay in between. CDR1 is LNHNV, CDR2 YYDKDF, per germline (reference sequence). This CDR3 has 15 amino acids. The CDR3 DNA reads TGTGCCACCAGCAGAGTGGACACCGACCAAGAGACCCAGTACTTC. It is translated as CATSRVDTDQETQYF.

This clonotype came up many times. V gene TRBV24-1 combines with J gene TRBJ1-2; D remains ambiguous. This CDR3 region has 15 residues. The germline gives CDR1 KGHDR, CDR2 SFDVKD. V gave up 3 bases and J gave up 5 bases, with 15 bases separating them. The CDR3 coding sequence is TGTGCCACCAGTGATCCCGGCCTGGGGTCTTATGGCTACACCTTC. The encoded protein is CATSDPGLGSYGYTF.

The chain has TRBV20-1 and TRBJ2-5, with 7 bases that match TRBD2. Germline V gene sequence: CDR1 DFQATT, CDR2 SNEGSKA (reference sequence). CDR3 size: 15 residues. V shed 1 base, J shed 0 bases, and the junction held 5 bases outside the gene matches. CDR3 DNA sequence: TGCAGTGCTAGAGGTCCTAGCGGCAACCAAGAGACCCAGTACTTC. Protein sequence: CSARGPSGNQETQYF.

This clonotype was counted at least ten times. V usage is TRBV6-8 and J usage is TRBJ1-1, with D uncertain. V lost 5 bases and J lost 6, with 16 bases in between. The germline V gene has CDR1 MNHGY and CDR2 SAAAGT. The CDR3 runs 14 residues. The CDR3 spells CASSLPPRESEAFF. In nucleotides, the CDR3 is TGTGCCAGCAGTCTTCCCCCACGGGAGTCTGAAGCTTTCTTT.

This clonotype was seen more than once but under ten times. The gene calls are TRBV7-6 and TRBJ2-7; D is tentatively TRBD1 or TRBD2 (5 bases each). The CDR3 is 14 residues long. Germline V gene data show CDR1 as SGHVS and CDR2 as FNYEAQ. V was shortened by 2 bases and J by 7 bases, with 15 bases between the two germline ends. CDR3 amino acids: CASSLRDGSREQYF. CDR3 DNA sequence: TGTGCCAGCAGCTTAAGGGACGGCTCAAGAGAGCAGTACTTC.

This clonotype was observed at least ten times. This rearrangement joins TRBV11-2 to TRBJ2-2; D unresolved. Looked up from germline, CDR1 is SGHAT and CDR2 is FQNNGV. This CDR3 contains 15 residues. The V end was cut by 2 bases, the J end by 3 bases, with 10 bases between. The CDR3 region has the DNA TGTGCCAGCAGCTTACTGGCTTTGGACACCGGGGAGCTGTTTTTT. Its protein is CASSLLALDTGELFF.

This rearrangement joins TRBV15 to TRBJ1-5, with 8 bases matching TRBD1. The CDR3 has 16 residues. J was trimmed by 2 bases and V by 3 bases; bases with no gene match: 6. Germline V gives CDR1 LNHNV, CDR2 YYDKDF (reference sequence). The CDR3 sequence: CATSSGQGAGNQPQHF. The CDR3 DNA follows: TGTGCCACCAGCAGTGGTCAGGGGGCGGGCAATCAGCCCCAGCATTTT.

The chain links TRBV14 to TRBJ2-5; possible D gene TRBD2, 6 bases. The germline V gene has CDR1 SGHDN and CDR2 FVKESK. This CDR3 is built from 15 residues. With 0 bases removed from V and 2 bases from J, the gap between germline ends came to 10 bases. The CDR3 coding sequence is TGTGCCAGCAGCCAAGATAAGGCGGGACAAGAGACCCAGTACTTC. Translation gives CASSQDKAGQETQYF.

This clonotype was found a few times. This chain links TRBV7-2 with TRBJ1-2; D uncertain. The CDR3 has 14 amino acids. Per germline, CDR1 SGHTA and CDR2 FQGNSA. Trimming shortened V by 3 bases and J by 2 bases, and 10 bases separated the two germline ends. This chain's CDR3 is CASSFETHNYGYTF. The CDR3 DNA is TGTGCCAGCAGCTTTGAGACACACAACTATGGCTACACCTTC.

This clonotype has a count of ten or more. J is TRBJ2-5 and V is TRBV20-1; D possibly uses TRBD1 or TRBD2 (6 bases each). CDR1 is DFQATT and CDR2 is SNEGSKA in the germline V gene (reference sequence). V lost 1 base and J lost 4, with 16 bases in between. The CDR3 extends over 15 amino acids. The CDR3 reads CSARADKGGRETQYF. The CDR3 nucleotides are TGCAGTGCTAGAGCCGACAAGGGGGGAAGAGAGACCCAGTACTTC.

CDR3 DNA: TGTGCCAGCAGTTCCTCTTTTTCCTATGGCTACACCTTC. This sequence encodes CASSSSFSYGYTF. The chain couples TRBV12-3 or TRBV12-4 to TRBJ1-2; no clear D. CDR3 length equals 13 residues. Trimming shortened V by 4 bases and J by 4 bases, and 10 bases separated the two germline ends.